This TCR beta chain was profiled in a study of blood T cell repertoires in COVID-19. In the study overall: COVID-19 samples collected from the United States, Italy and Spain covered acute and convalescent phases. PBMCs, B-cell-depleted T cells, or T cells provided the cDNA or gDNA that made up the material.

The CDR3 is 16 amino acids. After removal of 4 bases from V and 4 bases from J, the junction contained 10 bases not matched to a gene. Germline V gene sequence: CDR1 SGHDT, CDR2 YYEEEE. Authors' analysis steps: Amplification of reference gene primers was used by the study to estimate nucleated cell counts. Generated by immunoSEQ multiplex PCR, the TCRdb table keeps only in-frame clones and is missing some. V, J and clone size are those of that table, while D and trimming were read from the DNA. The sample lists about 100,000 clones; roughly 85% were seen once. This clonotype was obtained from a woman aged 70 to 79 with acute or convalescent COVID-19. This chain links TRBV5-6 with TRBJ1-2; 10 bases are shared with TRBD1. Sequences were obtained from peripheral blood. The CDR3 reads CASSAGTGAVSYGYTF. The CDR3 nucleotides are TGTGCCAGCAGCGCCGGGACAGGGGCGGTTAGCTATGGCTACACCTTC.